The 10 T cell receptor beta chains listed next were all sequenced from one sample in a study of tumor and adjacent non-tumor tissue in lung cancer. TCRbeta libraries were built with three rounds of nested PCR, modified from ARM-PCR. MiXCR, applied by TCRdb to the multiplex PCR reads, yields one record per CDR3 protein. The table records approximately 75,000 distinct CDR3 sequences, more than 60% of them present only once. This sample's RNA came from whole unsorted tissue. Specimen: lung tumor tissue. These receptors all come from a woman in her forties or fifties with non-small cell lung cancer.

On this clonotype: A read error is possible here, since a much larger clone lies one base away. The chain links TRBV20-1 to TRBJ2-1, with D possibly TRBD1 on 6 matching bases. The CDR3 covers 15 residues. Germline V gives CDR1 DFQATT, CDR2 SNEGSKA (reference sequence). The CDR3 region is CRAREQGKSYNEQFF. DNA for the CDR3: TGCAGAGCTAGAGAACAGGGTAAATCCTACAATGAGCAGTTCTTC.

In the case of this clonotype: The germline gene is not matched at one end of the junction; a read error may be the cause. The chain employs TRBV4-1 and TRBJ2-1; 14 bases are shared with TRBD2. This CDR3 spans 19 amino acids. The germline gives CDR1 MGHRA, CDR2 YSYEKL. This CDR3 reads CASSHPRLAGGPRYNGQFF. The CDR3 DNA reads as TGCGCCAGCAGCCATCCGAGACTAGCGGGAGGGCCAAGATACAATGGGCAGTTCTTC.

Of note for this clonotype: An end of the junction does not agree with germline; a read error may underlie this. The CDR3 nucleotides are TGTGCCAGCAGTGACCCTCCGGACAAGGGAAGGGAGCAGTGTTTC. It translates to CASSDPPDKGREQCF. The chain uses TRBV6-1 and TRBJ2-7, with D possibly being TRBD1 or TRBD2 (5 bases each). CDR1 is MNHNS and CDR2 is SASEGT in the germline V gene. The CDR3 is 15 residues long.

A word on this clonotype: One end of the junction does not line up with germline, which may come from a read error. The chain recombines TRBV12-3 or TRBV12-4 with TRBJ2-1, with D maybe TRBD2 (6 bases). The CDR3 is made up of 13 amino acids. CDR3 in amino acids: CASRTSGQNEHFF. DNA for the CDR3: TGTGCCAGCAGGACTAGTGGTCAAAATGAGCACTTCTTC.

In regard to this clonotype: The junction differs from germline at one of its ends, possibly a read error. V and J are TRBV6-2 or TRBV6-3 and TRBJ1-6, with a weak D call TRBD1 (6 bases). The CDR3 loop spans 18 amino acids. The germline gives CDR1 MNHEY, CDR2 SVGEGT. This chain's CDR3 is CASSYAGQFGIDNLPLHF. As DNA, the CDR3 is TGTGCCAGCAGTTACGCAGGACAGTTTGGGATCGATAATTTACCCCTCCACTTT.

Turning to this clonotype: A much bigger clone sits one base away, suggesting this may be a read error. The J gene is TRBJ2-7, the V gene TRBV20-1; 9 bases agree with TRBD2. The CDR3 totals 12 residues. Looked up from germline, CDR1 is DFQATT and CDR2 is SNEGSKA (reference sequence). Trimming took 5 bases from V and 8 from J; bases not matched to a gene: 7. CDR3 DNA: TGCAGTGCTGTAGCGGGAGTCCTCAAGCAGTACTTC. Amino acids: CSAVAGVLKQYF.

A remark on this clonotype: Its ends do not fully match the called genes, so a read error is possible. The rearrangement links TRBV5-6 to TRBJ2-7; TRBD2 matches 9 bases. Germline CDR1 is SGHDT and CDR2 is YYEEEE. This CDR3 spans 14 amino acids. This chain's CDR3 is CPSSLAGLAYEQYF. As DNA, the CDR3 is TGTCCCAGCAGCTTGGCGGGACTAGCCTACGAGCAGTATTTC.

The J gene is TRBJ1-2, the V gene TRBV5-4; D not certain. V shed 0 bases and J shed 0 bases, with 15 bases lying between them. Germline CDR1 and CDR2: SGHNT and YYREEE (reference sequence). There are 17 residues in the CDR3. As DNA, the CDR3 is TGTGCCAGCAGCTTGGGTTGGGAGGGCCAAGCTAACTATGGCTACACCTTC. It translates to CASSLGWEGQANYGYTF.

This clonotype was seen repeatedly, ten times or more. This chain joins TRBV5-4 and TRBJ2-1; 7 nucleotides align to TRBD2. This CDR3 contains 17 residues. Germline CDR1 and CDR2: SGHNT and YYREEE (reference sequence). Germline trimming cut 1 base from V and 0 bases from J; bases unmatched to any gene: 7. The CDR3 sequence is CASSLISGTTSYNEQFF. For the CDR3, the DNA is TGTGCCAGCAGCTTGATTTCAGGGACTACCTCCTACAATGAGCAGTTCTTC.

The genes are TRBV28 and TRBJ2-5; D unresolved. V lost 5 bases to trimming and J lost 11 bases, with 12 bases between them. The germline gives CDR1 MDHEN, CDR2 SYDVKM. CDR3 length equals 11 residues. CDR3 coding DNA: TGTGCCAGCAGTACCTCAGAGATTCAGTACTTC. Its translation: CASSTSEIQYF.